This note documents a single TCR beta chain sequence. Its target is not known. At a deep level, the assay was run. The assay was immunoSEQ multiplex PCR, and TCRdb's table has in-frame clones only and misses some. The sample lists about 680,000 clones; 92% were seen once. The data were obtained in a study of shared clonotypes between healthy human individuals. Study-wide results and limits: Relative to their counterparts shared across all four donors, non-shared clonotypes exhibited diminished generation probabilities.

Selected positively for CCR7 and CD45RO-negative, naive CD8 cells excluded terminally differentiated effector memory CD45RA+ cells. The CDR3 is made up of 15 amino acids. V trimming: 7 bases; J trimming: 5 bases; junction bases outside the gene matches: 10. Germline V gives CDR1 MDHEN, CDR2 SYDVKM. The receptor was derived from a young man in good health. The source material was naive CD8+ T cells sorted from blood. V usage is TRBV28 and J usage is TRBJ1-4; 7 bases agree with TRBD1. CDR3 in amino acids: CASTPTGTENEKLFF. CDR3 nucleotide sequence: TGTGCCAGCACTCCCACCGGGACAGAGAATGAAAAACTGTTTTTT.